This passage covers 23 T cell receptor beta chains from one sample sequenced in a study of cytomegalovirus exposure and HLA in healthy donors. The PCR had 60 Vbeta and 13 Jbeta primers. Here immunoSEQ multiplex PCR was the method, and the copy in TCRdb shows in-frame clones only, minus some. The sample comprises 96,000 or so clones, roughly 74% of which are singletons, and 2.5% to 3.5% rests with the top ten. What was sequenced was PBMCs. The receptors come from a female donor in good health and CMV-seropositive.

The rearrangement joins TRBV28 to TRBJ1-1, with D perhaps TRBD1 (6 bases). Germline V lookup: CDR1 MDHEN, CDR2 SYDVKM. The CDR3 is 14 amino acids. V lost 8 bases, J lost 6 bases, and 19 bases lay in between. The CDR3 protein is CASRTGWRIAEAFF. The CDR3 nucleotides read TGTGCCAGCCGAACAGGGTGGAGGATTGCTGAAGCTTTCTTT.

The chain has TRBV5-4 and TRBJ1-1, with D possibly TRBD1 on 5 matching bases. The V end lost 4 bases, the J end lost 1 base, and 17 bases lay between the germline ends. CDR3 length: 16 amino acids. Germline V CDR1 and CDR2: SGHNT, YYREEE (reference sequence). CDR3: CASSLLGGHGNTEAFF. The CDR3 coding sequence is TGTGCCAGCAGCCTGTTGGGGGGTCATGGGAACACTGAAGCTTTCTTT.

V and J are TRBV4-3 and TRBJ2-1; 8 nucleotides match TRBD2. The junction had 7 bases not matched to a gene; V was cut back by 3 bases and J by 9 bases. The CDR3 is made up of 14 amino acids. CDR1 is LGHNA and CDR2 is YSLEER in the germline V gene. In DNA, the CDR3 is TGCGCCAGCAGCCAGATCGGGAGGGCCACTGAGCAGTTCTTC. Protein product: CASSQIGRATEQFF.

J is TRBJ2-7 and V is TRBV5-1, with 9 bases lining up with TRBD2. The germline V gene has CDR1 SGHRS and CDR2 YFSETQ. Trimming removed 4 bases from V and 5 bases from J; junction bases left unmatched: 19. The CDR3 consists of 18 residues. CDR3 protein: CASSRSPVGGGRGNEQYF. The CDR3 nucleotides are TGCGCCAGCAGCAGATCCCCTGTGGGCGGCGGGAGGGGGAACGAGCAGTACTTC.

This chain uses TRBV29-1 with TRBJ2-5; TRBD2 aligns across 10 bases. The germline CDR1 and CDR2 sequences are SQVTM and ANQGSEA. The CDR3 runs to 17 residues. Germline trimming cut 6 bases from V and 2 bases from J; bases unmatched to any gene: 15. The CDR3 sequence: CSVGTARLAGLQETQYF. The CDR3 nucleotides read TGCAGCGTCGGGACAGCCAGACTAGCGGGCTTACAAGAGACCCAGTACTTC.

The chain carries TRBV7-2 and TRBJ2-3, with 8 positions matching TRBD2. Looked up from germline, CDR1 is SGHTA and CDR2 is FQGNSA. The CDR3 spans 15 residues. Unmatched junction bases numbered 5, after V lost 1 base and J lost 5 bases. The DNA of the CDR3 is TGTGCCAGCAGCTTAGGACCGGGAGGGGAAGATACGCAGTATTTT. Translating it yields CASSLGPGGEDTQYF.

The CDR3 DNA reads TGTGCCAGCAGTTTATGGGCAGGGGGGAATAGCAATCAGCCCCAGCATTTT. This codes for CASSLWAGGNSNQPQHF. This chain joins TRBV28 and TRBJ1-5, with 7 bases lining up with TRBD1. The CDR3 contains 17 residues. Germline V gene data show CDR1 as MDHEN and CDR2 as SYDVKM. V was pared by 0 bases and J by 0 bases, with 5 bases of the junction left unmatched.

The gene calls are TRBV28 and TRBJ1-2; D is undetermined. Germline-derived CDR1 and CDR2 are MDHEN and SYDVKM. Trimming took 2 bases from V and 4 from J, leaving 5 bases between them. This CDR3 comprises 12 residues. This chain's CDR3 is CASSLAFYGYTF. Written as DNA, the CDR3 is TGTGCCAGCAGTTTAGCGTTCTATGGCTACACCTTC.

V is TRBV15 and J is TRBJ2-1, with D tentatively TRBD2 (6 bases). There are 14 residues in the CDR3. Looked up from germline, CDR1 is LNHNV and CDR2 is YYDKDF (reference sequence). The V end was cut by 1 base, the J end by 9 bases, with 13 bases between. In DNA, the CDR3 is TGTGCCACCAGCAGAGGCGGGAACTTGGGTGAGCAGTTCTTC. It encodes CATSRGGNLGEQFF.

The CDR3 nucleotides are TGTGCCAGCAGTCCCCAGGGGGAAGGCAATCAGCCCCAGCATTTT. This sequence encodes CASSPQGEGNQPQHF. The gene calls are TRBV6-6 and TRBJ1-5, with 7 bases fitting TRBD1. Germline V gene lookup returns CDR1 MNHNY and CDR2 SVGAGI (reference sequence). Trimming removed 5 bases from V and 2 bases from J; junction bases left unmatched: 6. This CDR3 spans 15 amino acids.

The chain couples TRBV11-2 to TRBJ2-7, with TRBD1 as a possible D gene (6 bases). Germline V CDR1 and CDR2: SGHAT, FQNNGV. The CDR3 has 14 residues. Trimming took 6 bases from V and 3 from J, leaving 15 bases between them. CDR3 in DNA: TGTGCCAGCAGTGGACAGCTCGGTCACTACGAGCAGTACTTC. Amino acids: CASSGQLGHYEQYF. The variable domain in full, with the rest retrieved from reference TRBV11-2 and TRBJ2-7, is EAGVAQSPRYKIIEKRQSVAFWCNPISGHATLYWYQQILGQGPKLLIQFQNNGVVDDSQLPKDRFSAERLKGVDSTLKIQPAKLEDSAVYLCASSGQLGHYEQYFGPGTRLTVT.

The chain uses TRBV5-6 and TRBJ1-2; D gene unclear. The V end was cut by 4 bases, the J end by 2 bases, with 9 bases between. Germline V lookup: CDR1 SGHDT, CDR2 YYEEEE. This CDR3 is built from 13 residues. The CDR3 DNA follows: TGTGCCAGCAGCCTTACAGAGAACTATGGCTACACCTTC. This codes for CASSLTENYGYTF.

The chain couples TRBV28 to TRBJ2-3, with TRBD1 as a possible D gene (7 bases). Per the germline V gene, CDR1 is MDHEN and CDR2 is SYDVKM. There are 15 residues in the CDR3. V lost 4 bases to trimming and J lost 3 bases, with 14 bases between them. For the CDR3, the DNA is TGTGCCAGCAGTTCTCCCAGGGGGGAGACAGATACGCAGTATTTT. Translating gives CASSSPRGETDTQYF.

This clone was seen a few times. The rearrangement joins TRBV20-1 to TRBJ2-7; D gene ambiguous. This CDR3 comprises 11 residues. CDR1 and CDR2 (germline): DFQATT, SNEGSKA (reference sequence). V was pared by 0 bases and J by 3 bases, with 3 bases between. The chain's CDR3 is CSAREHYEQYF. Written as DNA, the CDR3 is TGCAGTGCTAGAGAACACTACGAGCAGTACTTC.

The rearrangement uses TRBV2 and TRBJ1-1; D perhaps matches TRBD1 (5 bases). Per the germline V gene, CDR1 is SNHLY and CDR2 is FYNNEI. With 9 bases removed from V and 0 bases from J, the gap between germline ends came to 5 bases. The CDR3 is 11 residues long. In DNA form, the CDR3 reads TGTGCCAGAGGGGTGAACACTGAAGCTTTCTTT. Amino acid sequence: CARGVNTEAFF.

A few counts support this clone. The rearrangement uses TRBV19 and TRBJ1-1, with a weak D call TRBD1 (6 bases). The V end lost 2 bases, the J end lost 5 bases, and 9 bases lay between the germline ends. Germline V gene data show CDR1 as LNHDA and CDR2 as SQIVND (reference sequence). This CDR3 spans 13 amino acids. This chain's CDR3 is CASSIQGWTEAFF. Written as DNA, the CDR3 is TGTGCCAGTAGTATACAGGGGTGGACTGAAGCTTTCTTT.

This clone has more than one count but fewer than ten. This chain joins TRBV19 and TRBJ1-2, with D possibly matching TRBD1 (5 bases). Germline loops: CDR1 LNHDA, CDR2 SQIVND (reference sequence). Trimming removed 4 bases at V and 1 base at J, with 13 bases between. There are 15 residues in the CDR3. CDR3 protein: CASSTTRDFNYGYTF. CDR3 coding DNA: TGTGCCAGTAGTACTACCAGGGACTTTAACTATGGCTACACCTTC.

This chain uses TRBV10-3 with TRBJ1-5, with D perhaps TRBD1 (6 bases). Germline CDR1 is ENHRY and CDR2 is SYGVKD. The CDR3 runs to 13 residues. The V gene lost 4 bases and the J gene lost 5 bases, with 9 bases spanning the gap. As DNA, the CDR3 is TGTGCCATCAGTGGGGCAGGGGATCAGCCCCAGCATTTT. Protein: CAISGAGDQPQHF.

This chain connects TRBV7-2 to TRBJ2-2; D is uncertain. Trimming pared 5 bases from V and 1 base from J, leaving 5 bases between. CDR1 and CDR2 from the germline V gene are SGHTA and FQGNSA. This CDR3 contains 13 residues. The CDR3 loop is CASSTRNTGELFF. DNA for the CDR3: TGTGCCAGCAGCACGCGGAACACCGGGGAGCTGTTTTTT.

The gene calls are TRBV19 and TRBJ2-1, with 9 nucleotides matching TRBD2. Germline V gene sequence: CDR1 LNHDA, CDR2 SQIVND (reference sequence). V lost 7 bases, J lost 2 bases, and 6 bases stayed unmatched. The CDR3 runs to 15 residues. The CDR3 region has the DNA TGTGCCAGTACCCTGGCGGGGGGGCCCTACAATGAGCAGTTCTTC. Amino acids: CASTLAGGPYNEQFF. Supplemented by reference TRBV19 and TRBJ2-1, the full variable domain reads DGGITQSPKYLFRKEGQNVTLSCEQNLNHDAMYWYRQDPGQGLRLIYYSQIVNDFQKGDIAEGYSVSREKKESFPLTVTSAQKNPTAFYLCASTLAGGPYNEQFFGPGTRLTVL.

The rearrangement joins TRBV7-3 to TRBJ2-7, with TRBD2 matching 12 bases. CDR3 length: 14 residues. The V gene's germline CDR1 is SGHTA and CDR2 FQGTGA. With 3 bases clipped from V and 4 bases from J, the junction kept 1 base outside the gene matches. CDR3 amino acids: CASSFTSGGYEQYF. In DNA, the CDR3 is TGTGCCAGCAGCTTCACTAGCGGGGGGTACGAGCAGTACTTC.

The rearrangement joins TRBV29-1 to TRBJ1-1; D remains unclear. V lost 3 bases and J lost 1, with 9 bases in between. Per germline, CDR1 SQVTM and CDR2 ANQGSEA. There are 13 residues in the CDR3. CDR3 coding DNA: TGCAGCGTTGATGAGGGCACGAACACTGAAGCTTTCTTT. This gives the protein CSVDEGTNTEAFF. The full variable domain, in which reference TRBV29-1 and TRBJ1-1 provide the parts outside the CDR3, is SAVISQKPSRDICQRGTSLTIQCQVDSQVTMMFWYRQQPGQSLTLIATANQGSEATYESGFVIDKFPISRPNLTFSTLTVSNMSPEDSSIYLCSVDEGTNTEAFFGQGTRLTVV.

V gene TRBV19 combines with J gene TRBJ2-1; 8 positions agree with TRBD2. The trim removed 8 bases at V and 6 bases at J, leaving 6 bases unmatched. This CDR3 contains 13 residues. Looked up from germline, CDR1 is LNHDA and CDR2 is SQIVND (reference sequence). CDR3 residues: CASEREMSNEQFF. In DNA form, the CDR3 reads TGTGCCAGTGAGCGGGAGATGAGCAATGAGCAGTTCTTC.